A single sample is the source of the 15 T cell receptor beta chains below, sequenced in a study of blood T cell repertoires in COVID-19. Clones were sequenced by immunoSEQ multiplex PCR, and TCRdb holds only the in-frame ones, with some missing. In the table there are 95,000 to 150,000 clones, 65% to 85% of which are singletons. The sample taken for sequencing was peripheral blood. Receptors originate from an older woman with acute or convalescent COVID-19.

This chain joins TRBV4-1 and TRBJ1-1; D remains ambiguous. There are 12 residues in the CDR3. The V gene's germline CDR1 is MGHRA and CDR2 YSYEKL. V lost 0 bases and J 8 bases, leaving 7 bases between the germline ends. CDR3 sequence: CASSQDRREAFF. Here the CDR3 DNA reads TGCGCCAGCAGCCAAGATAGGAGGGAAGCTTTCTTT.

This clone was counted between two and nine times. The rearrangement uses TRBV7-9 and TRBJ1-1, with D unclear. Germline V gene lookup returns CDR1 SEHNR and CDR2 FQNEAQ (reference sequence). V was clipped by 5 bases and J by 6 bases, with 10 bases between them. The CDR3 is made up of 12 amino acids. CDR3 bases: TGTGCCAGCAGCCCCGGACTTTCTGAAGCTTTCTTT. Translation gives CASSPGLSEAFF.

The table lists this clone with a few counts. The chain combines TRBV9 with TRBJ1-2, with D unclear. The CDR3 loop spans 13 amino acids. Germline CDR1 is SGDLS and CDR2 is YYNGEE. V dropped 0 bases and J dropped 9 bases, with 12 bases sitting between them. The chain's CDR3 is CASSVGGIDSYTF. CDR3 in DNA: TGTGCCAGCAGCGTAGGAGGGATAGACAGCTACACCTTC.

The chain employs TRBV10-3 and TRBJ1-1; possibly TRBD1 for D (6 bases). Per the germline V gene, CDR1 is ENHRY and CDR2 is SYGVKD. This CDR3 is 16 amino acids long. Trimming pared 6 bases from V and 3 bases from J, leaving 20 bases between. The CDR3 DNA sequence: TGTGCCATCAGCCCGGGCGGGGGGCGAGGGGACACTGAAGCTTTCTTT. This gives the protein CAISPGGGRGDTEAFF.

The chain carries TRBV6-5 and TRBJ2-7; 9 bases align to TRBD1. V was pared by 6 bases and J by 0 bases, with 6 bases of the junction left unmatched. The CDR3 has 15 residues. The germline V gene has CDR1 MNHEY and CDR2 SVGAGI. The CDR3 sequence: CASRRKGQGSYEQYF. CDR3 nucleotides: TGTGCCAGCAGGAGGAAGGGACAGGGCTCCTACGAGCAGTACTTC.

The chain carries TRBV15 and TRBJ2-1, with a tentative D call TRBD1 (6 bases). Trimming cost V 3 bases and J 4 bases, with 16 bases left between them. The CDR3 has 16 amino acids. CDR1 is LNHNV, CDR2 YYDKDF, per germline (reference sequence). CDR3 region: CATSRFGTNPYNEQFF. The CDR3 nucleotides are TGTGCCACCAGCAGGTTCGGGACAAATCCTTACAATGAGCAGTTCTTC.

CDR3 region: CASSLTGIGGTDTQYF. The CDR3 nucleotides read TGTGCCAGCAGCTTAACCGGGATCGGAGGGACAGATACGCAGTATTTT. The J gene is TRBJ2-3, the V gene TRBV7-9, with a tentative D call TRBD2 (6 bases). Deletions cut 2 bases from V and 3 bases from J, with 15 bases between. The CDR3 sequence is 16 residues long. Germline CDR1 and CDR2: SEHNR and FQNEAQ (reference sequence). Complete variable domain (other parts from reference TRBV7-9 and TRBJ2-3): DTGVSQNPRHKITKRGQNVTFRCDPISEHNRLYWYRQTLGQGPEFLTYFQNEAQLEKSRLLSDRFSAERPKGSFSTLEIQRTEQGDSAMYLCASSLTGIGGTDTQYFGPGTRLTVL.

The rearrangement joins TRBV4-1 to TRBJ2-5; D might be TRBD2 (5 bases). CDR3 length equals 16 residues. CDR1 and CDR2 from the germline V gene are MGHRA and YSYEKL. Trimming took 0 bases from V and 4 from J, leaving 15 bases between them. The CDR3 nucleotides read TGCGCCAGCAGCCAAGAGAGGGTTCTTGGGCGAGAGACCCAGTACTTC. Translation gives CASSQERVLGRETQYF.

V usage is TRBV4-1 and J usage is TRBJ2-2; no definite D call. The CDR3 is 16 residues long. V was cut by 3 bases and J by 2 bases, with 13 bases left in between. The germline CDR1 and CDR2 sequences are MGHRA and YSYEKL. The CDR3, as DNA: TGCGCCAGCAGCCAGCCCCTAACGACAAACACCGGGGAGCTGTTTTTT. Amino acid sequence: CASSQPLTTNTGELFF.

In its sample, this clone was seen once. The J gene is TRBJ2-3, the V gene TRBV5-4, with D maybe TRBD1 (6 bases). This CDR3 has 16 amino acids. Germline-derived CDR1 and CDR2 are SGHNT and YYREEE (reference sequence). Trimming cost V 3 bases and J 0 bases, with 14 bases left between them. The CDR3 sequence: CASSSLGALSTDTQYF. CDR3 in DNA: TGTGCCAGCAGCTCATTGGGGGCCCTTAGCACAGATACGCAGTATTTT.

The rearrangement uses TRBV6-6 and TRBJ2-6; 7 bases are shared with TRBD2. J lost 0 bases, V lost 7 bases, and 6 bases had no gene match. Germline CDR1 and CDR2: MNHNY and SVGAGI (reference sequence). The CDR3 extends over 16 amino acids. The CDR3 sequence: CASTLGGNSGANVLTF. In DNA, the CDR3 is TGTGCCAGCACTTTGGGGGGGAACTCTGGGGCCAACGTCCTGACTTTC.

This chain links TRBV11-3 with TRBJ2-5, with a weak D call TRBD2 (6 bases). The CDR3 consists of 15 residues. Germline V gene data show CDR1 as SGHNT and CDR2 as YENEEA. V gave up 1 base and J gave up 4 bases, with 13 bases separating them. The CDR3 loop reads CASSLVGGRGETQYF. As DNA, the CDR3 is TGTGCCAGCAGCTTAGTCGGGGGAAGGGGAGAGACCCAGTACTTC. The full variable domain, rest sourced from reference TRBV11-3 and TRBJ2-5, is EAGVVQSPRYKIIEKKQPVAFWCNPISGHNTLYWYLQNLGQGPELLIRYENEEAVDDSQLPKDRFSAERLKGVDSTLKIQPAELGDSAVYLCASSLVGGRGETQYFGPGTRLLVL.

The chain employs TRBV12-3 or TRBV12-4 and TRBJ1-1, with a weak D call TRBD1 (6 bases). The CDR3 covers 13 residues. Trimming cost V 6 bases and J 7 bases, with 15 bases left between them. The CDR3 protein is CASRLDSLSEAFF. CDR3 bases: TGTGCCAGCAGGTTGGACAGTTTGAGTGAAGCTTTCTTT.

Only one count was recorded for this clone. The same CDR3 can be traced to other DNA sequences in this sample. The gene calls are TRBV12-5 and TRBJ2-5; TRBD1 matches at 9 bases. Trimming took 5 bases from V and 4 from J; bases not matched to a gene: 2. Germline V gives CDR1 LGHNT, CDR2 FRNRAP. The CDR3 is made up of 13 amino acids. In nucleotides, the CDR3 is TGTGCTAGTGGTGTGGACAGGGGAGAGACCCAGTACTTC. Encoded protein: CASGVDRGETQYF. Full variable domain (outside the CDR3, taken from reference TRBV12-5 and TRBJ2-5): DARVTQTPRHKVTEMGQEVTMRCQPILGHNTVFWYRQTMMQGLELLAYFRNRAPLDDSGMPKDRFSAEMPDATLATLKIQPSEPRDSAVYFCASGVDRGETQYFGPGTRLLVL.

In its sample, this clone was seen a few times. The rearrangement links TRBV11-2 to TRBJ1-2; TRBD1 might be the D (5 bases). Germline CDR1 reads SGHAT; CDR2 reads FQNNGV. This CDR3 contains 13 residues. V was shortened by 5 bases and J by 4 bases, with 11 bases between the two germline ends. CDR3 sequence (DNA): TGTGCCAGCAGCGATGGGGGGGGCTATGGCTACACCTTC. Translated, it gives CASSDGGGYGYTF.